This T cell receptor beta chain originates from a study of blood T cells in healthy people across ages. V shed 5 bases and J shed 5 bases, with 15 bases lying between them. The CDR3 has 14 residues. CDR1 SGHTA and CDR2 FQGNSA come from the germline V gene. This clonotype came up a few times. PCR was performed a second time for about 7 to 11 cycles using a sample-barcoded 5' primer and a J-beta primer mix. A template-switch adaptor with 12 random nucleotides tagged each cDNA molecule. TCRdb recomputed calls from the 5' RACE reads with MiXCR, one row per CDR3 protein. The sample holds 1.8 million or so distinct CDR3 sequences, approximately 39% seen once.

This chain joins TRBV7-2 and TRBJ1-2; D perhaps matches TRBD1 (6 bases). Input material: blood. The source is a human donor in good health. CDR3 DNA: TGTGCCAGCAGCCACGGACAGACCGGTTATGGCTACACCTTC. It translates to CASSHGQTGYGYTF.